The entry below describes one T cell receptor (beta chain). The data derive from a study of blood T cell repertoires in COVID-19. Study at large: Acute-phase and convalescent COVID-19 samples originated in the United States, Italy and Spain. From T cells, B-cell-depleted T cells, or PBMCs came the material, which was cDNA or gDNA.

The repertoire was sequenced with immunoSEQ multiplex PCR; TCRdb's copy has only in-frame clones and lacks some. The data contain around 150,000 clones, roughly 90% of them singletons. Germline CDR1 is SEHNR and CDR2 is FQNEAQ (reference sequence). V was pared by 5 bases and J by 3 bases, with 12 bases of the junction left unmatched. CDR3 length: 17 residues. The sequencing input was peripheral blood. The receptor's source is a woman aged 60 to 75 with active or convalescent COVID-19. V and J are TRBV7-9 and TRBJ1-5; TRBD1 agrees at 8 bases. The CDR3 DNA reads TGTGCCAGCAGCCATAACACAGGGGGGTTGGACAATCAGCCCCAGCATTTT. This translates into CASSHNTGGLDNQPQHF. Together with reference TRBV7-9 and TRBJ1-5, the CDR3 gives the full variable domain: DTGVSQNPRHKITKRGQNVTFRCDPISEHNRLYWYRQTLGQGPEFLTYFQNEAQLEKSRLLSDRFSAERPKGSFSTLEIQRTEQGDSAMYLCASSHNTGGLDNQPQHFGDGTRLSIL.